One and the same sample provided the 14 T cell receptor beta chains below, sequenced in a study of shared clonotypes between healthy human individuals. As defined, naive CD8 cells were CD45RO-negative and positively selected for CCR7, with terminally differentiated effector memory CD45RA+ cells excluded. Libraries were prepared by immunoSEQ multiplex PCR; TCRdb keeps only in-frame clonotypes and omits some of them. Of around 650,000 clones in the sample, approximately 96% were seen once. The sequencing input was naive CD8+ T cells sorted from blood. These receptors were collected from a woman aged 30 to 39 in good health.

The rearrangement links TRBV7-9 to TRBJ2-5; 10 bases match TRBD2. CDR3 length: 15 residues. Trimming took 6 bases from V and 5 from J; bases not matched to a gene: 9. Germline CDR1 and CDR2: SEHNR and FQNEAQ (reference sequence). This chain's CDR3 is CASSPDSGGLETQYF. CDR3 nucleotides: TGTGCCAGCAGTCCAGATAGCGGGGGGCTGGAGACCCAGTACTTC.

This clone was seen once. The V call is TRBV28, the J call TRBJ2-3; a possible D gene is TRBD1 (5 bases). V lost 5 bases to trimming and J lost 3 bases, with 15 bases between them. Germline CDR1 reads MDHEN; CDR2 reads SYDVKM. This CDR3 contains 15 residues. The CDR3: CASSDTKDRTDTQYF. The CDR3 bases are TGTGCCAGCAGTGACACAAAAGACAGAACAGATACGCAGTATTTT.

The chain links TRBV13 to TRBJ2-4, with D possibly TRBD1 on 6 matching bases. Looked up from germline, CDR1 is PRHDT and CDR2 is FYEKMQ (reference sequence). V was shortened by 0 bases and J by 15 bases, with 18 bases between the two germline ends. The CDR3 has 14 amino acids. CDR3 nucleotide sequence: TGTGCCAGCAGCTTAGGCCTTGGTTTGAACAGGGTGTACTTC. This gives the protein CASSLGLGLNRVYF.

The V call is TRBV5-1, the J call TRBJ2-7, with D unclear. This CDR3 region has 12 residues. V lost 0 bases and J 5 bases, leaving 6 bases between the germline ends. Germline V gives CDR1 SGHRS, CDR2 YFSETQ. The CDR3 sequence: CASSLAGNEQYF. The CDR3, as DNA: TGCGCCAGCAGCTTGGCAGGTAACGAGCAGTACTTC.

The chain carries TRBV19 and TRBJ2-7; no reliable D call. CDR1 is LNHDA, CDR2 SQIVND, per germline (reference sequence). CDR3 length: 14 residues. V lost 1 base and J lost 5, with 12 bases in between. In DNA, the CDR3 is TGTGCCAGTAGTATAGGTGCGTGGAGCCACGAGCAGTACTTC. It yields the protein CASSIGAWSHEQYF.

In the case of this clone: Distinct nucleotide sequences in the sample also encode this CDR3. V usage is TRBV28 and J usage is TRBJ1-1, with 8 bases fitting TRBD1. The V gene end was trimmed by 2 bases and the J gene end by 3 bases; junction bases not matched to a gene: 5. The CDR3 contains 15 residues. Per germline, CDR1 MDHEN and CDR2 SYDVKM. DNA of the CDR3: TGTGCCAGCAGTTTAAGGCAGGGGGCGGACACTGAAGCTTTCTTT. Protein: CASSLRQGADTEAFF.

The V gene is TRBV7-8, the J gene TRBJ2-1; TRBD2 agrees at 9 bases. Germline CDR1 and CDR2: SGHVS and FQNEAQ. Trimming cost V 0 bases and J 6 bases; bases outside gene matches: 6. CDR3 length: 16 amino acids. In DNA form, the CDR3 reads TGTGCCAGCAGCTTAGCGCGGGAGGGGGTCGGCAATGAGCAGTTCTTC. It is translated as CASSLAREGVGNEQFF.

The J gene is TRBJ2-6, the V gene TRBV4-1; D unresolved. Germline V gene sequence: CDR1 MGHRA, CDR2 YSYEKL. V was cut by 4 bases and J by 0 bases, with 10 bases left in between. The CDR3 runs to 16 residues. CDR3 bases: TGCGCCAGCAGCCCTACGGGCGGCTCTGGGGCCAACGTCCTGACTTTC. Its translation: CASSPTGGSGANVLTF.

V is TRBV2 and J is TRBJ1-3; 12 nucleotides align to TRBD1. The length of the CDR3 is 16 residues. J gave up 1 base and V 6 bases, and 4 bases lay outside the gene matches. Germline V CDR1 and CDR2: SNHLY, FYNNEI. The CDR3 DNA is TGTGCCAGCAGCGGGGACAGGGGGCGTTCTGGAAACACCATATATTTT. It yields the protein CASSGDRGRSGNTIYF. The whole variable domain, remainder taken from reference TRBV2 and TRBJ1-3, is EPEVTQTPSHQVTQMGQEVILRCVPISNHLYFYWYRQILGQKVEFLVSFYNNEISEKSEIFDDQFSVERPDGSNFTLKIRSTKLEDSAMYFCASSGDRGRSGNTIYFGEGSWLTVV.

The chain uses TRBV14 and TRBJ2-1; unclear D gene. The CDR3 spans 11 residues. V lost 2 bases and J 8 bases, leaving 4 bases between the germline ends. Germline CDR1 reads SGHDN; CDR2 reads FVKESK. Here the CDR3 reads CASSQMDEQFF. DNA for the CDR3: TGTGCCAGCAGCCAAATGGATGAGCAGTTCTTC.

The chain carries TRBV14 and TRBJ2-7; 8 bases are shared with TRBD1. CDR1 SGHDN and CDR2 FVKESK come from the germline V gene. Unmatched junction bases numbered 8, after V lost 4 bases and J lost 3 bases. The length of the CDR3 is 15 residues. The CDR3 bases are TGTGCCAGCAGCCGCGGACAGGGTGTAATCTACGAGCAGTACTTC. Translated: CASSRGQGVIYEQYF. Full variable domain (remainder filled in from reference TRBV14 and TRBJ2-7): EAGVTQFPSHSVIEKGQTVTLRCDPISGHDNLYWYRRVMGKEIKFLLHFVKESKQDESGMPNNRFLAERTGGTYSTLKVQPAELEDSGVYFCASSRGQGVIYEQYFGPGTRLTVT.

The chain couples TRBV4-1 to TRBJ2-3, with a weak D call TRBD1 (5 bases). The CDR3 sequence is 18 residues long. Germline-derived CDR1 and CDR2 are MGHRA and YSYEKL. V was pared by 0 bases and J by 0 bases, with 16 bases between. Here the CDR3 reads CASSQDHRTPLSTDTQYF. CDR3 DNA sequence: TGCGCCAGCAGCCAAGATCATAGGACACCACTCAGCACAGATACGCAGTATTTT.

The chain couples TRBV6-5 to TRBJ2-7; TRBD2 matches at 10 bases. Per the germline V gene, CDR1 is MNHEY and CDR2 is SVGAGI. CDR3 length: 14 amino acids. V dropped 4 bases and J dropped 3; count of bases not matched to a gene: 3. The CDR3: CASSSTSGYYEQYF. The CDR3 region has the DNA TGTGCCAGCAGTTCGACTAGCGGGTACTACGAGCAGTACTTC.

The V call is TRBV5-3, the J call TRBJ2-2; possible D gene TRBD2, 6 bases. TRBV5-3 is an ORF, and what it does is uncertain. The CDR3 sequence is 14 residues long. V lost 2 bases, J lost 3 bases, and 8 bases lay in between. The CDR3 DNA follows: TGTGCCAGAAGCTTCCGGGGGTACACCGGGGAGCTGTTTTTT. Translation gives CARSFRGYTGELFF.